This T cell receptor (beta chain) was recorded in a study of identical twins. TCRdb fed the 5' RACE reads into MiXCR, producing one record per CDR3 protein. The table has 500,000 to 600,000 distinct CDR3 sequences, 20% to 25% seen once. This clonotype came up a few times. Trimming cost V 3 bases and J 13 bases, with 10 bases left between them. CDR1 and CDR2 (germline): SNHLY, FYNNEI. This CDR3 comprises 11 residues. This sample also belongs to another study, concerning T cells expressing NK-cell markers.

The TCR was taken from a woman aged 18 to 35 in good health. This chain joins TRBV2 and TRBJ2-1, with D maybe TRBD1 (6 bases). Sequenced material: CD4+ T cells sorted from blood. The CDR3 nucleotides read TGTGCCAGCAGTGAGGGCAGGGGTCAGTTCTTC. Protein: CASSEGRGQFF.